One and the same sample provided the 30 T cell receptor beta chains below, sequenced in a study of blood T cell repertoires in COVID-19. Here immunoSEQ multiplex PCR was the method, and the copy in TCRdb shows in-frame clones only, minus some. The profile covers roughly 87,000 clones, with roughly 82% appearing a single time and roughly 25% taken by the ten largest. Sequencing was performed on peripheral blood. These receptors were obtained from a human donor in a cohort sampled during active COVID-19.

The chain couples TRBV5-5 to TRBJ2-7; TRBD2 might be the D (5 bases). This CDR3 is 12 amino acids long. Germline CDR1 and CDR2: SGHKS and YYEKEE (reference sequence). Deletions cut 4 bases from V and 6 bases from J, with 11 bases between. The DNA for the CDR3 is TGTGCCAGCAGCACCGGGGTATCCGAGCAGTACTTC. It yields the protein CASSTGVSEQYF.

The gene calls are TRBV2 and TRBJ2-7, with a tentative D call TRBD1 (5 bases). V lost 6 bases, J lost 2 bases, and 8 bases lay in between. From germline, CDR1 is SNHLY and CDR2 FYNNEI. This CDR3 contains 12 residues. The CDR3 nucleotides are TGTGCCAGCAGCGAGACAGCCTACGAGCAGTACTTC. Its protein product is CASSETAYEQYF.

The V call is TRBV27, the J call TRBJ1-2, with 7 nucleotides matching TRBD1. V lost 6 bases to trimming and J lost 7 bases; unmatched junction nucleotides: 14. Germline V gene sequence: CDR1 MNHEY, CDR2 SMNVEV (reference sequence). This CDR3 region has 15 residues. CDR3 amino acids: CASRLDGQAPSGYTF. CDR3 nucleotides: TGTGCCAGCAGGTTAGACGGACAGGCCCCTTCTGGCTACACCTTC.

The sample holds one count of this clone. The CDR3, as DNA: TGTGCCATCAGTGACCCAGACTCTGGAAACACCATATATTTT. This sequence encodes CAISDPDSGNTIYF. V is TRBV10-3 and J is TRBJ1-3; D is ambiguous. Trimming left V 3 bases short and J 0 bases short, with 6 bases between. The CDR3 runs to 14 residues. CDR1 and CDR2 (germline): ENHRY, SYGVKD.

The chain links TRBV7-6 to TRBJ2-7; 10 nucleotides align to TRBD1. With 1 base clipped from V and 4 bases from J, the junction kept 7 bases outside the gene matches. There are 16 residues in the CDR3. Germline CDR1 reads SGHVS; CDR2 reads FNYEAQ. For the CDR3, the DNA is TGTGCCAGCAGCTTAGGACCGGGACAGGGGTTATACGAGCAGTACTTC. It is translated as CASSLGPGQGLYEQYF.

In this sample, this clone turned up once. The genes are TRBV27 and TRBJ2-1; 10 bases line up with TRBD2. V shed 5 bases, J shed 2 bases, and the junction held 6 bases outside the gene matches. Germline CDR1 MNHEY, CDR2 SMNVEV (reference sequence). The CDR3 extends over 16 amino acids. The CDR3 sequence: CASSRASGRTYNEQFF. The CDR3 region has the DNA TGTGCCAGCAGTCGGGCTAGCGGGAGAACCTACAATGAGCAGTTCTTC.

V and J are TRBV2 and TRBJ1-2; 10 bases align to TRBD1. CDR1 and CDR2 (germline): SNHLY, FYNNEI. The CDR3 is made up of 14 amino acids. V shed 0 bases and J 9 bases; nucleotides not matched to a gene: 4. CDR3 amino acids: CASSEARQGASYTF. DNA for the CDR3: TGTGCCAGCAGTGAAGCGCGACAGGGGGCGAGCTACACCTTC.

The chain couples TRBV3-1 (or the pseudogene TRBV3-2) to TRBJ2-7; 7 bases fit TRBD2. J was trimmed by 3 bases and V by 1 base; bases with no gene match: 6. The germline CDR1 and CDR2 sequences are LGHDT and YNNKEL (reference sequence). The CDR3 spans 15 residues. In nucleotides, the CDR3 is TGTGCCAGCAGCCAAGTGGCTAGCGGACTCTACGAGCAGTACTTC. This codes for CASSQVASGLYEQYF.

The rearrangement uses TRBV7-8 and TRBJ2-7; D is perhaps TRBD2 (6 bases). This CDR3 has 18 residues. The V end was cut by 1 base, the J end by 0 bases, with 19 bases between. Germline-derived CDR1 and CDR2 are SGHVS and FQNEAQ. CDR3 nucleotide sequence: TGTGCCAGCAGCTTAGGGGAGAGGGGCGGGGCCTTCTCCTACGAGCAGTACTTC. Translating it yields CASSLGERGGAFSYEQYF. Full variable domain (missing parts from reference TRBV7-8 and TRBJ2-7): GAGVSQSPRYKVAKRGQDVALRCDPISGHVSLFWYQQALGQGPEFLTYFQNEAQLDKSGLPSDRFFAERPEGSVSTLKIQRTQQEDSAVYLCASSLGERGGAFSYEQYFGPGTRLTVT.

The chain recombines TRBV6-4 with TRBJ2-2; 8 nucleotides align to TRBD1. Losses at the gene ends were 6 bases for V and 3 bases for J; bases not matched to a gene: 12. The CDR3 extends over 17 amino acids. Germline CDR1 reads MRHNA; CDR2 reads SNTAGT. CDR3 amino acids: CASSPGQGGTYTGELFF. As DNA, the CDR3 is TGTGCCAGCAGCCCCGGACAGGGCGGGACTTACACCGGGGAGCTGTTTTTT.

The chain links TRBV10-3 to TRBJ2-1; D uncertain. Trimming stripped 0 bases from V and 15 bases from J, with 9 bases between. The CDR3 is 11 residues long. CDR1 and CDR2 from the germline V gene are ENHRY and SYGVKD. This CDR3 is CAISESDIRFF. The CDR3 DNA sequence: TGTGCCATCAGTGAGTCTGACATTCGGTTCTTC.

The chain uses TRBV6-2 or TRBV6-3 and TRBJ2-1; D is perhaps TRBD1 (6 bases). The V gene's germline CDR1 is MNHEY and CDR2 SVGEGT. This CDR3 has 14 amino acids. The V gene lost 2 bases and the J gene lost 7 bases, with 12 bases spanning the gap. CDR3: CASSYAGARNEQFF. DNA for the CDR3: TGTGCCAGCAGTTACGCAGGGGCCAGGAATGAGCAGTTCTTC.

This clone has only one observation. The J gene is TRBJ2-1, the V gene TRBV7-9, with 10 bases aligning to TRBD1. CDR1 is SEHNR and CDR2 is FQNEAQ in the germline V gene (reference sequence). CDR3 length: 16 amino acids. J lost 9 bases, V lost 3 bases, and 11 bases had no gene match. CDR3 in amino acids: CASSFPRDRGHGEQFF. CDR3 DNA: TGTGCCAGCAGCTTCCCCCGGGACAGGGGACACGGTGAGCAGTTCTTC.

J is TRBJ2-3 and V is TRBV7-6, with TRBD2 matching over 8 bases. J was trimmed by 2 bases and V by 4 bases; bases with no gene match: 8. The CDR3 sequence is 16 residues long. CDR1 and CDR2 from the germline V gene are SGHVS and FNYEAQ. This chain's CDR3 is CASSSLGGRFTDTQYF. CDR3 in DNA: TGTGCCAGCAGCTCCCTGGGCGGGAGGTTCACAGATACGCAGTATTTT.

This chain links TRBV24-1 with TRBJ2-7; 8 positions match TRBD2. V lost 7 bases and J lost 0; bases outside the gene matches: 1. The CDR3 extends over 13 amino acids. CDR1 is KGHDR and CDR2 is SFDVKD in the germline V gene. In DNA form, the CDR3 reads TGTGCCACCAGCGGGAGGGACTCCTACGAGCAGTACTTC. Protein sequence: CATSGRDSYEQYF.

The rearrangement joins TRBV5-1 to TRBJ2-7; D ambiguous. This CDR3 is built from 17 residues. Germline V CDR1 and CDR2: SGHRS, YFSETQ. V was clipped by 0 bases and J by 0 bases, with 16 bases between them. CDR3 DNA sequence: TGCGCCAGCAGCTTGGCCCCTTCACAGAGAACCTCCTACGAGCAGTACTTC. It encodes CASSLAPSQRTSYEQYF. Complete variable domain (other parts from reference TRBV5-1 and TRBJ2-7): KAGVTQTPRYLIKTRGQQVTLSCSPISGHRSVSWYQQTPGQGLQFLFEYFSETQRNKGNFPGRFSGRQFSNSRSEMNVSTLELGDSALYLCASSLAPSQRTSYEQYFGPGTRLTVT.

The gene calls are TRBV18 and TRBJ2-3, with a tentative D call TRBD2 (6 bases). V was shortened by 6 bases and J by 4 bases, with 17 bases between the two germline ends. The CDR3 length is 15 residues. The germline CDR1 and CDR2 sequences are KGHSH and LQKENI. CDR3 loop: CASSDGTGDPDTQYF. The CDR3 DNA is TGTGCCAGCTCCGATGGGACGGGGGACCCAGATACGCAGTATTTT. Drawing the rest from reference TRBV18 and TRBJ2-3, the complete variable domain is NAGVMQNPRHLVRRRGQEARLRCSPMKGHSHVYWYRQLPEEGLKFMVYLQKENIIDESGMPKERFSAEFPKEGPSILRIQQVVRGDSAAYFCASSDGTGDPDTQYFGPGTRLTVL.

The chain has TRBV4-2 and TRBJ2-5; 10 nucleotides align to TRBD2. CDR1 LGHNA and CDR2 YNFKEQ come from the germline V gene. The J segment lost 5 bases and the V segment lost 3 bases, leaving 15 bases of the junction unmatched. The CDR3 consists of 18 residues. Here the CDR3 reads CASSHAKGAGGPGETQYF. CDR3 nucleotides: TGTGCCAGCAGCCACGCCAAGGGAGCGGGAGGGCCCGGGGAGACCCAGTACTTC.

J is TRBJ2-1 and V is TRBV13; 9 positions agree with TRBD1. Germline assignment: CDR1 PRHDT and CDR2 FYEKMQ (reference sequence). This CDR3 is built from 16 residues. Losses at the gene ends were 5 bases for V and 2 bases for J; bases not matched to a gene: 7. CDR3 DNA: TGTGCCAGCAGCCAAGTAGGACAGGGGACCTACAATGAGCAGTTCTTC. Its translation: CASSQVGQGTYNEQFF.

This clone was observed once. V gene TRBV2 combines with J gene TRBJ2-1; the D is unclear. CDR3 length: 11 amino acids. V lost 10 bases and J lost 4, with 8 bases in between. The germline gives CDR1 SNHLY, CDR2 FYNNEI. The CDR3 sequence: CATTLYNEQFF. DNA for the CDR3: TGTGCCACTACCCTGTACAATGAGCAGTTCTTC. Supplemented by reference TRBV2 and TRBJ2-1, the full variable domain reads EPEVTQTPSHQVTQMGQEVILRCVPISNHLYFYWYRQILGQKVEFLVSFYNNEISEKSEIFDDQFSVERPDGSNFTLKIRSTKLEDSAMYFCATTLYNEQFFGPGTRLTVL.

The gene calls are TRBV27 and TRBJ2-5; D unresolved. The V gene lost 5 bases and the J gene lost 1 base, with 8 bases spanning the gap. The germline gives CDR1 MNHEY, CDR2 SMNVEV (reference sequence). This CDR3 is built from 13 residues. Written as DNA, the CDR3 is TGTGCCAGCAGTCCCCGGGTCCAAGAGACCCAGTACTTC. Amino acids: CASSPRVQETQYF.

The gene calls are TRBV7-2 and TRBJ2-2, with 7 bases that match TRBD1. Per the germline V gene, CDR1 is SGHTA and CDR2 is FQGNSA. The CDR3 is made up of 14 amino acids. Trimming at V came to 4 bases and at J to 5 bases, leaving 4 bases not matched to a gene. Written as DNA, the CDR3 is TGTGCCAGCAGCTATAAACAGGGGACCGGGGAGCTGTTTTTT. The encoded protein is CASSYKQGTGELFF.

The chain has TRBV6-2 or TRBV6-3 and TRBJ2-3; TRBD1 aligns across 7 bases. The CDR3 sequence is 15 residues long. The J segment lost 2 bases and the V segment lost 6 bases, leaving 8 bases of the junction unmatched. Germline values: CDR1 MNHEY, CDR2 SVGEGT. CDR3: CASSRQGRSTDTQYF. The CDR3 region has the DNA TGTGCCAGCAGCCGACAGGGTAGGTCCACAGATACGCAGTATTTT.

The V gene is TRBV7-2, the J gene TRBJ2-3; TRBD2 might be the D (6 bases). Germline CDR1 SGHTA, CDR2 FQGNSA. This CDR3 spans 16 amino acids. The germline V and J ends were trimmed by 5 bases and 2 bases, with 17 bases remaining between them. In DNA form, the CDR3 reads TGTGCCAGCAGCCCCAGAAGCGGGTCGAACACAGATACGCAGTATTTT. This gives the protein CASSPRSGSNTDTQYF.

This clone appeared once. The chain recombines TRBV6-5 with TRBJ2-7, with D possibly TRBD2 on 7 matching bases. V lost 1 base, J lost 4 bases, and 17 bases lay in between. This CDR3 comprises 16 residues. Germline CDR1 and CDR2: MNHEY and SVGAGI. CDR3 residues: CASSYWGRGGGYEQYF. The CDR3 DNA follows: TGTGCCAGCAGTTACTGGGGGCGCGGGGGTGGGTACGAGCAGTACTTC.

This chain joins TRBV7-2 and TRBJ1-4; 9 bases fit TRBD1. The ends lost 5 bases at V and 9 bases at J; junction bases unmatched: 10. The CDR3 consists of 15 residues. Germline V gives CDR1 SGHTA, CDR2 FQGNSA. As DNA, the CDR3 is TGTGCCAGCAGCATTTCGACAGGGGGAGATAAAAAACTGTTTTTT. Translated: CASSISTGGDKKLFF.

The V call is TRBV11-2, the J call TRBJ2-3, with 7 bases lining up with TRBD1. The CDR3 covers 19 residues. V was clipped by 0 bases and J by 1 base; unmatched bases: 13. Per the germline V gene, CDR1 is SGHAT and CDR2 is FQNNGV. The chain's CDR3 is CASSLDFRDSKGGTDTQYF. DNA of the CDR3: TGTGCCAGCAGCTTAGATTTCAGGGACAGTAAAGGGGGCACAGATACGCAGTATTTT.

The chain combines TRBV9 with TRBJ2-3; 7 bases are shared with TRBD2. This CDR3 spans 14 amino acids. With V trimmed by 0 bases and J by 4 bases, 2 bases remained unmatched. Germline CDR1 is SGDLS and CDR2 is YYNGEE. The CDR3 DNA follows: TGTGCCAGCAGCGTAGGTCTAGCGGCAGATACGCAGTATTTT. Translating gives CASSVGLAADTQYF.

V usage is TRBV6-4 and J usage is TRBJ2-1, with D hard to call. Germline CDR1 and CDR2: MRHNA and SNTAGT. The CDR3 has 11 residues. The germline V and J ends were trimmed by 2 bases and 15 bases, with 11 bases remaining between them. CDR3 sequence (DNA): TGTGCCAGCAGTGACGGTACCAACTCGTTCTTC. Protein product: CASSDGTNSFF.

This clone was found a few times. V gene TRBV9 combines with J gene TRBJ1-2, with TRBD1 identical over 8 bases. The trim removed 4 bases at V and 2 bases at J, leaving 4 bases unmatched. The CDR3 is made up of 14 amino acids. CDR1 and CDR2 from the germline V gene are SGDLS and YYNGEE. The CDR3 reads CASSPWTGNYGYTF. The DNA for the CDR3 is TGTGCCAGCAGCCCGTGGACAGGGAACTATGGCTACACCTTC. Variable domain in full (rest from reference TRBV9 and TRBJ1-2): DSGVTQTPKHLITATGQRVTLRCSPRSGDLSVYWYQQSLDQGLQFLIQYYNGEERAKGNILERFSAQQFPDLHSELNLSSLELGDSALYFCASSPWTGNYGYTFGSGTRLTVV.